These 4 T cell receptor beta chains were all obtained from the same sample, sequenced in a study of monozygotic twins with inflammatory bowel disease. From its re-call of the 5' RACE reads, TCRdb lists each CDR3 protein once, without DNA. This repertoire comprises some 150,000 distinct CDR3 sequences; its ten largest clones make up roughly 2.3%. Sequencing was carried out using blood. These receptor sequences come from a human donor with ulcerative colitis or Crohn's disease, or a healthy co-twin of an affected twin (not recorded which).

CDR3 sequence reads: CSATGTGLDYEQYF. The V and J genes are TRBV20-1 and TRBJ2-7; checking the TCRdb D call of TRBD1 is not possible without DNA. The CDR3 contains 14 residues. From germline, CDR1 is DFQATT and CDR2 SNEGSKA (reference sequence).

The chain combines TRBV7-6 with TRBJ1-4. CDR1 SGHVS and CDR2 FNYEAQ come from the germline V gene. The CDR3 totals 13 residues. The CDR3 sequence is CASSLSTNEKLFF.

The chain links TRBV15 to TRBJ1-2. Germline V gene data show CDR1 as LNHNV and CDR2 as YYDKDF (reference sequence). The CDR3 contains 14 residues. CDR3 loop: CATSREQGPYGYTF.

The CDR3 spells CASSLGSQGVLTDTQYF. The chain combines TRBV7-3 with TRBJ2-3. This CDR3 spans 17 amino acids. Germline CDR1 SGHTA, CDR2 FQGTGA.